This TCR beta chain originates from a study of blood T cell repertoires in COVID-19. Study at large: In each case, the material was cDNA or gDNA derived from T cells, B-cell-depleted T cells, or PBMCs.

In the original processing: Amplification of reference gene primers provided the estimated nucleated cell counts. Generated by immunoSEQ multiplex PCR, the TCRdb table keeps only in-frame clones and is missing some. D and trimming were read from the DNA, whereas the V and J calls and clone size are those reported in that table. The repertoire holds around 100,000 clones, with about 85% as singletons. This CDR3 contains 13 residues. CDR1 MGHRA and CDR2 YSYEKL come from the germline V gene. Trimming pared 3 bases from V and 4 bases from J, leaving 9 bases between. The specimen sequenced was peripheral blood. This sequence was found in a man aged 45 to 65 in a cohort sampled during active COVID-19. The chain recombines TRBV4-1 with TRBJ1-1; tentative D call: TRBD1 (5 bases). The CDR3 reads CASSQGTSTEAFF. The CDR3 DNA follows: TGCGCCAGCAGCCAGGGGACTTCCACTGAAGCTTTCTTT.